This T cell receptor (beta chain) was retrieved from a study of T cell repertoires in cytomegalovirus infection. Turning to the study itself: Signatures in public TCR beta sequences pointed to both CMV infection and matching HLA type. General study results and limits: Summed frequency of shared TCR beta families picked out CMV carriers who also had the relevant HLA. In two of eight donors, the top clonotype was HLA-C-restricted CMV-specific.

TCRdb re-derived calls from the reads in MiXCR, one entry per CDR3 protein. The table records about 310,000 distinct CDR3 sequences, around a sixth of them present only once. The CDR3 sequence is 14 residues long. With 5 bases clipped from V and 2 bases from J, the junction kept 5 bases outside the gene matches. CDR1 and CDR2 (germline): LNHNV, YYDKDF (reference sequence). As concerns this clonotype: The antigen is unknown.

The sample taken for sequencing was PBMCs. V is TRBV15 and J is TRBJ1-2, with 7 nucleotides matching TRBD1. This TCR came from a human donor in good health (CMV status not recorded). Some clones in this sample may be carry-over from other donors' samples. Here the CDR3 DNA reads TGTGCCACCAGCTCAGACAGGGTAAACTATGGCTACACCTTC. Translating it yields CATSSDRVNYGYTF. Drawing the rest from reference TRBV15 and TRBJ1-2, the complete variable domain is DAMVIQNPRYQVTQFGKPVTLSCSQTLNHNVMYWYQQKSSQAPKLLFHYYDKDFNNEADTPDNFQSRRPNTSFCFLDIRSPGLGDTAMYLCATSSDRVNYGYTFGSGTRLTVV.